A selection of T cell receptor beta chains follows, all from one sample in a study of a mutant IDH1 vaccine in newly diagnosed glioma. For these TCRs, the target antigens are not known. Repertoires were generated with immunoSEQ multiplex PCR, while TCRdb's copy carries only in-frame clones and drops some. The sample has 53,000 or so clones; 70% to 85% are singletons. This specimen was PBMCs, taken from a glioma patient whose treatment included an IDH1 peptide vaccine. Every receptor here comes from a man between 40 and 49 years old with glioma. Both conserved end residues are part of each CDR3. The D gene is left open where the match is weak. The size of a clone is reported for some rows only, either as once, few or many, or as a class for expanded clones.

-,TRBV10-1,TRBJ2-7,-,TGCGCCAGCAGTGAGATTAACAGGGTCGAGCAGTACTTC,CASSEINRVEQYF
-,TRBV5-1,TRBJ2-3,-,TGCGCCAGCAGCCGGCTCGGCCATAGCACAGATACGCAGTATTTT,CASSRLGHSTDTQYF
-,TRBV30,TRBJ2-2,TRBD2,TGTGCCTGGAACCCAGGGACTAGGGAGCTGTTTTTT,CAWNPGTRELFF
-,TRBV18,TRBJ1-1,-,TGTGCCAGCTCACCCTCCGAGGAAAATGAAGCTTTCTTT,CASSPSEENEAFF
-,TRBV18,TRBJ1-1,-,TGTGCCAGCTCACCACAGGGGCTCACATTGAACACTGAAGCTTTCTTT,CASSPQGLTLNTEAFF
once,TRBV15,TRBJ2-6,-,TGTGCCACCAGCGGGGGGGACATTTCTGGGGCCAACGTCCTGACTTTC,CATSGGDISGANVLTF
-,TRBV5-8,TRBJ1-1,-,TGTGAGAGGAACACTGAAGCTTTCTTT,CERNTEAFF
-,TRBV7-9,TRBJ1-5,-,TGTGCCAGCAGCTTAGATGGGGCCGGTCAGCCCCAGCATTTT,CASSLDGAGQPQHF
-,TRBV4-1,TRBJ2-4,-,TGCGCCAGCAGCCAAGTCCAGGTAGCCAAAAACATTCAGTACTTC,CASSQVQVAKNIQYF
-,TRBV5-1,TRBJ1-5,-,TGCGCCAGCAGCTTGGAGGGTGGCAATCAGCCCCAGCATTTT,CASSLEGGNQPQHF
-,TRBV19,TRBJ2-2,TRBD1,TGTGCCAGTAGAACAGGGGATCGGGGCGGGGAGCTGTTTTTT,CASRTGDRGGELFF
-,TRBV5-4,TRBJ2-6,-,TGTGCCAGCAGCTTGGGTGCGGCTCGCTCTGGGGCCAACGTCCTGACTTTC,CASSLGAARSGANVLTF
medium-sized,TRBV13,TRBJ1-1,-,TGTGCCAGCAGCTCCCCGTCGGGGGACACTGAAGCTTTCTTT,CASSSPSGDTEAFF
-,TRBV19,TRBJ2-7,TRBD1,TGTGCCAGTGGGGACCTCCGGGGACAGGGGTCCGAGCAGTACTTC,CASGDLRGQGSEQYF
-,TRBV5-1,TRBJ1-2,-,TGCGCCAGCAGCTTGAAGCCAGGGGAGGGCTACACCTTC,CASSLKPGEGYTF
-,TRBV10-3,TRBJ2-7,TRBD1,TGTGCCACCCGGGCTGGGACAGGGGTTTTCCACGAGCAGTACTTC,CATRAGTGVFHEQYF
-,TRBV5-1,TRBJ2-3,TRBD1,TGCGCCAGCAGCTTGAGAGTAGGACAGGGGGCGGGGGATACGCAGTATTTT,CASSLRVGQGAGDTQYF
-,TRBV2,TRBJ2-7,-,TGTGCCAGCAACGACATCTCCTACGAGCAGTACTTC,CASNDISYEQYF
-,TRBV5-1,TRBJ1-6,TRBD1,TGCGCCAGCAGCTACCAGGGGGGTAATTCACCCCTCCACTTT,CASSYQGGNSPLHF
-,TRBV2,TRBJ1-5,TRBD1,TGTGCCAGCAGTGAAGAACAGGGGCATCAGCCCCAGCATTTT,CASSEEQGHQPQHF
few,TRBV27,TRBJ1-1,-,TGTGCCAGCAGTGCCGACAGCTATACTGAAGCTTTCTTT,CASSADSYTEAFF
-,TRBV7-9,TRBJ2-7,-,TGTGCCAGCAGCCCCAGGGGATCATATACGGGCGAGCAGTACTTC,CASSPRGSYTGEQYF
-,TRBV9,TRBJ1-2,-,TGTGCCAGCAGCGTAGGACCGTCCTATGGCTACACCTTC,CASSVGPSYGYTF
-,TRBV10-3,TRBJ2-7,TRBD2,TGTGCCATCAGTGAGTCGGTCGAGCGGGGGGCATCGTACTTC,CAISESVERGASYF
-,TRBV13,TRBJ1-6,-,TGTGCCAGCAGCCTCGACAGAAATAATTCACCCCTCCACTTT,CASSLDRNNSPLHF
-,TRBV6-5,TRBJ2-2,-,TGTGCCAGCAGTTACGACCGGGAGCTGTTTTTT,CASSYDRELFF
-,TRBV6-5,TRBJ2-3,-,TGTGCCAGCAGTTATGATCGGCCAAGTACAGATACGCAGTATTTT,CASSYDRPSTDTQYF
-,TRBV7-8,TRBJ2-2,TRBD1,TGTGCCAGCAGACGACAGGGGGCCGGGGAGCTGTTTTTT,CASRRQGAGELFF
-,TRBV10-2,TRBJ1-1,-,TGCGCCAGCAGAGCTACCCACAGGGAGAACACTGAAGCTTTCTTT,CASRATHRENTEAFF
few,TRBV25-1,TRBJ2-3,-,TGTGCCAGCAGTGAATTCGGCGGGAGCACAGATACGCAGTATTTT,CASSEFGGSTDTQYF
-,TRBV5-1,TRBJ1-2,-,TGCGCCAGCAGCTTGGAGCGGGAGAGGGGCTACACCTTC,CASSLERERGYTF
few,TRBV4-1,TRBJ2-7,-,TGCGCCAGCAGCCAAGAGGTTAGCGCAGTCGAGCAGTACTTC,CASSQEVSAVEQYF
-,TRBV6-1,TRBJ2-7,TRBD1,TGTGCCAGCATGCCGGGACAGGGTGACGAGCAGTACTTC,CASMPGQGDEQYF
once,TRBV5-1,TRBJ1-1,-,TGCGCCAGCAGCTTGGGGACACAGAACACTGAAGCTTTCTTT,CASSLGTQNTEAFF
-,TRBV12-5,TRBJ1-2,-,TGTGCTAGTGGTCTCCACAGTAACTATGGCTACACCTTC,CASGLHSNYGYTF
many,TRBV29-1,TRBJ1-1,-,TGCAGCGTTGCTCTGACAGCTATGAACACTGAAGCTTTCTTT,CSVALTAMNTEAFF
few,TRBV7-9,TRBJ1-3,-,TGTGCCAGCAGCCCGGACAGCCTGGGGAACACCATATATTTT,CASSPDSLGNTIYF
-,TRBV7-9,TRBJ2-7,-,TGTGCCAGCAGCTTAGAAAGGGGTCCCTACGAGCAGTACTTC,CASSLERGPYEQYF
-,TRBV5-6,TRBJ2-6,-,TGTGCCAGCAGCTTGGCATCCGGCTCTGGGGCCAACGTCCTGACTTTC,CASSLASGSGANVLTF
-,TRBV19,TRBJ2-5,-,TGTGCCAGTAGTATTGCGGAGACCCAGTACTTC,CASSIAETQYF